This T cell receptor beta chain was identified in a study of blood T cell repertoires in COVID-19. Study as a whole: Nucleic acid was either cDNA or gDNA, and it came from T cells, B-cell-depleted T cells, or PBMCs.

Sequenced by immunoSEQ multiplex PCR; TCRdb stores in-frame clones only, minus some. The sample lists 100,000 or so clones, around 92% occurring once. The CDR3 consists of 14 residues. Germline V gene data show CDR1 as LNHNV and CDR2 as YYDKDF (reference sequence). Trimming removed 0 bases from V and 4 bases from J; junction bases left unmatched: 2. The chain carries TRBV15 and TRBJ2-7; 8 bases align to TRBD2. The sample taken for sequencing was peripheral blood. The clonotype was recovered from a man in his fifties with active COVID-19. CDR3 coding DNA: TGTGCCACCAGCAGAGAGAGCGGGAGTTACGAGCAGTACTTC. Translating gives CATSRESGSYEQYF.